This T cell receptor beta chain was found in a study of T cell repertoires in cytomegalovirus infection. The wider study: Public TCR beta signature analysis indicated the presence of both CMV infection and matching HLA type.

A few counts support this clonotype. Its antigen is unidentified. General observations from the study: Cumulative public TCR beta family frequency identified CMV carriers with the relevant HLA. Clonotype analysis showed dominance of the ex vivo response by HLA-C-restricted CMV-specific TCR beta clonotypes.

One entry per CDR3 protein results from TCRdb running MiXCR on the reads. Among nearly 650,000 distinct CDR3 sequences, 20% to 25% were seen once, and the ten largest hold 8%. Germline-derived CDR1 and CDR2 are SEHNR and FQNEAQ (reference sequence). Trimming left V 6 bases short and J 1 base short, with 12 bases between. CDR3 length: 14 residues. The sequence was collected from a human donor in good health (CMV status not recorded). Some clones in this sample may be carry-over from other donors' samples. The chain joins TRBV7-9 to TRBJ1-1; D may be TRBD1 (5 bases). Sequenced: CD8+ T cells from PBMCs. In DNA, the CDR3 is TGTGCCAGCAGTCAGGAGGGGCAGAACACTGAAGCTTTCTTT. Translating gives CASSQEGQNTEAFF.